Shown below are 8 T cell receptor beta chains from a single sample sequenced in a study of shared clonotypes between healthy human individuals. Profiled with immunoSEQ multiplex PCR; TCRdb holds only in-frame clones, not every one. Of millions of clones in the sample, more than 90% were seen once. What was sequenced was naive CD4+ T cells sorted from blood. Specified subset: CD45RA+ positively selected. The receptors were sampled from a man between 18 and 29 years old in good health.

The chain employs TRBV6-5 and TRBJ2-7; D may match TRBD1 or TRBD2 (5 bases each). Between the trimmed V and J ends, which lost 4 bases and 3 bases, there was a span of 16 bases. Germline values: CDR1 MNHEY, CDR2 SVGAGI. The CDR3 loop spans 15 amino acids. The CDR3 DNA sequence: TGTGCCAGCAGTTCTTTCCCGGGACGGGGCTACGAGCAGTACTTC. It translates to CASSSFPGRGYEQYF.

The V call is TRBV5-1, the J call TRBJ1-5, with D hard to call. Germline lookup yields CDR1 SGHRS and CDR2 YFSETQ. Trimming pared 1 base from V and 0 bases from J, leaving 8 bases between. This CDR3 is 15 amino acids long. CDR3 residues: CASSLFGFSNQPQHF. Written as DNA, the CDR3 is TGCGCCAGCAGCTTGTTCGGATTTAGCAATCAGCCCCAGCATTTT.

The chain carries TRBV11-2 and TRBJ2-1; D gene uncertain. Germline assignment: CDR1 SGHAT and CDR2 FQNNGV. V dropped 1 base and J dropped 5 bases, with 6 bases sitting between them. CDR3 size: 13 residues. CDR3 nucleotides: TGTGCCAGCAGCTTAGCAGTCCACAATGAGCAGTTCTTC. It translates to CASSLAVHNEQFF.

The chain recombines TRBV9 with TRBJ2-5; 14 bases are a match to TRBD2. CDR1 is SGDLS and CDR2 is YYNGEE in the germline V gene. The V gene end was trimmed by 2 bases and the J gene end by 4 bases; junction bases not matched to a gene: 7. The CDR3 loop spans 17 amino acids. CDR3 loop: CASSVRGTSGRGETQYF. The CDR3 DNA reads TGTGCCAGCAGCGTTAGGGGGACTAGCGGGAGAGGAGAGACCCAGTACTTC.

CDR3 sequence (DNA): TGTGCCAGCAGCGCTACCACGGCGGGCCGGGTCGGGGAGCTGTTTTTT. Protein: CASSATTAGRVGELFF. The rearrangement links TRBV9 to TRBJ2-2; D is perhaps TRBD2 (5 bases). Germline assignment: CDR1 SGDLS and CDR2 YYNGEE. V lost 3 bases to trimming and J lost 7 bases, with 19 bases between them. The CDR3 spans 16 residues.

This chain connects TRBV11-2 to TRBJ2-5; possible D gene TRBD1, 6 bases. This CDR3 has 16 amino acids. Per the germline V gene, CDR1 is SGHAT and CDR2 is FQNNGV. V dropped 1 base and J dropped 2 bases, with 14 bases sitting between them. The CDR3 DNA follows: TGTGCCAGCAGCTTAGTTGGCAGGGGATGGCAAGAGACCCAGTACTTC. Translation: CASSLVGRGWQETQYF.

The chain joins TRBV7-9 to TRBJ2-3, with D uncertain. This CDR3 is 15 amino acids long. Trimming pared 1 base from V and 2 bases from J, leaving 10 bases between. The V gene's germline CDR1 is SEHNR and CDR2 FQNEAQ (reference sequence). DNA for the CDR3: TGTGCCAGCAGCTTAGGATTTTCGAACACAGATACGCAGTATTTT. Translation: CASSLGFSNTDTQYF.

The CDR3 DNA reads TGTGCCAGCAGTGAATTGGGGGGAGTTAACTATGGCTACACCTTC. As protein: CASSELGGVNYGYTF. V is TRBV25-1 and J is TRBJ1-2, with a weak D call TRBD1 (5 bases). The germline gives CDR1 MGHDK, CDR2 SYGVNS. CDR3 length: 15 residues. Trimming took 1 base from V and 1 from J, leaving 10 bases between them.